This T cell receptor beta chain was recorded in a study of blood T cell repertoires in COVID-19. Trimming removed 3 bases at V and 10 bases at J, with 16 bases between. This CDR3 is 14 amino acids long. Germline loops: CDR1 SEHNR, CDR2 FQNEAQ (reference sequence). This clone is a singleton in its sample. Profiling relied on immunoSEQ multiplex PCR, and the TCRdb table lists in-frame clones only, not all of them. The table shows around 230,000 clones, with approximately 84% occurring only once. Donors of Cohort 3 who recovered were those that had two negative PCRs, clearance, or symptom resolution. The TCR comes from a man aged 40-50 years who had recovered from COVID-19. The gene calls are TRBV7-9 and TRBJ2-1; D call uncertain. The sequenced material came from PBMCs or T cells enriched from blood (not recorded which). The CDR3 sequence is CASSFSRSFSEQFF. The CDR3 DNA reads TGTGCCAGCAGCTTTTCTCGGAGCTTCTCGGAGCAGTTCTTC.